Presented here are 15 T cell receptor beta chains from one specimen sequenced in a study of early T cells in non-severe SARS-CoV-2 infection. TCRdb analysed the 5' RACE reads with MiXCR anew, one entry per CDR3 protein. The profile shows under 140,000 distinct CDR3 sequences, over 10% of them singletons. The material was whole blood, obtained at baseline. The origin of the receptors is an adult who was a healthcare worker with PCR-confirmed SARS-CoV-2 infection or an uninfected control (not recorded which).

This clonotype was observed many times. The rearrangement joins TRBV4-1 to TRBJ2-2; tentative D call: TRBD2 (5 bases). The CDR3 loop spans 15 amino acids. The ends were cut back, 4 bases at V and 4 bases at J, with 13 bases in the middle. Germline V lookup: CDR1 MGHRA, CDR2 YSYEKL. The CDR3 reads CASSLPSRGTGELFF. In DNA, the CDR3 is TGCGCCAGCAGCCTCCCAAGTCGGGGCACCGGGGAGCTGTTTTTT.

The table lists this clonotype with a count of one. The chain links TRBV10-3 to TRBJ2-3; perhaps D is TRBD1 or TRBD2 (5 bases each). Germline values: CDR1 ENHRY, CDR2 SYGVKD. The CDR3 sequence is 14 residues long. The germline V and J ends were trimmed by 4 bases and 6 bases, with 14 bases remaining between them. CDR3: CAISAGTVRDTQYF. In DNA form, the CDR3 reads TGTGCCATCAGTGCAGGGACCGTGAGGGATACGCAGTATTTT.

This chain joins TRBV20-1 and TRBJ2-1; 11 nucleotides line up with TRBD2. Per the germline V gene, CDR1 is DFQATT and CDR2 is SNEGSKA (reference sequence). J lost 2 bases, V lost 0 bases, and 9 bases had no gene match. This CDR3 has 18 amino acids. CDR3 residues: CSARDLSGGALAYNEQFF. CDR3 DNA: TGCAGTGCTAGAGATCTTAGCGGGGGGGCTCTAGCCTACAATGAGCAGTTCTTC.

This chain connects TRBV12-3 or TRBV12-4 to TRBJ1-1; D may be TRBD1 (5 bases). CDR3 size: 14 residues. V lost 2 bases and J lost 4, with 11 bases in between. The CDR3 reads CASSLMEGRTEAFF. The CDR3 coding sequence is TGTGCCAGCAGTTTAATGGAGGGACGCACTGAAGCTTTCTTT.

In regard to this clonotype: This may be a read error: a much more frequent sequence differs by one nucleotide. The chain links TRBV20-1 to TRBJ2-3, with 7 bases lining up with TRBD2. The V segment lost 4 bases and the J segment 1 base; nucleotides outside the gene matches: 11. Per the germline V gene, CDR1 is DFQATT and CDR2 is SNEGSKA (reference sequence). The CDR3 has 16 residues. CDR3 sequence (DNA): TGCAGTGCTATGCAAGCGGGACTTTGGGGCACAGATACGCAGTATTTT. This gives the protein CSAMQAGLWGTDTQYF.

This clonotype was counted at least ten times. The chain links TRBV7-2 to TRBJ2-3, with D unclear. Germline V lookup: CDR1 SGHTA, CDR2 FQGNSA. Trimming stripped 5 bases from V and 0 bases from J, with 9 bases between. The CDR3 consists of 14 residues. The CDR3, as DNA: TGTGCCAGCAGCGTGACAACTAGCACAGATACGCAGTATTTT. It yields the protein CASSVTTSTDTQYF.

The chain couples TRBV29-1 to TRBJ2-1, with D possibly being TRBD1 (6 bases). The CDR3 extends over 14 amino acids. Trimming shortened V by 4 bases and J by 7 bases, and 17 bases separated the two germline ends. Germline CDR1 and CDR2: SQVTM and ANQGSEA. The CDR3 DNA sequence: TGCAGCGTTGTCCGACAGGTACTACCTAATGAGCAGTTCTTC. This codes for CSVVRQVLPNEQFF.

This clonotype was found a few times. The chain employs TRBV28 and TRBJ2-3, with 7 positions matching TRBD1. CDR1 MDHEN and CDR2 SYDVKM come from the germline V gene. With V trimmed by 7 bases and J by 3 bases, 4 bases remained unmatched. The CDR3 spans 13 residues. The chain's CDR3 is CASNDRETDTQYF. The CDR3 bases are TGTGCCAGCAACGACAGGGAAACAGATACGCAGTATTTT.

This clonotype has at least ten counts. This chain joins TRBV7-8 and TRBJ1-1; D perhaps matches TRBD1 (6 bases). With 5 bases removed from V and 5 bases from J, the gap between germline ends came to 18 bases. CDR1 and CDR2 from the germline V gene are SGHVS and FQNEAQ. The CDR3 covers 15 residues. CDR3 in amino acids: CASSPVLQGHTEAFF. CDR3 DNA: TGTGCCAGCAGCCCTGTATTACAGGGACATACTGAAGCTTTCTTT.

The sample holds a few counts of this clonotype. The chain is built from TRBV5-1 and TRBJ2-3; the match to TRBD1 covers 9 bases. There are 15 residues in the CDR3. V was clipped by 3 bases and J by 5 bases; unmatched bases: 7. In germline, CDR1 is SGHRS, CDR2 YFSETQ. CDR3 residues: CASSSGTGRRDTQYF. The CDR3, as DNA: TGCGCCAGCAGCTCAGGGACAGGGAGGAGAGATACGCAGTATTTT.

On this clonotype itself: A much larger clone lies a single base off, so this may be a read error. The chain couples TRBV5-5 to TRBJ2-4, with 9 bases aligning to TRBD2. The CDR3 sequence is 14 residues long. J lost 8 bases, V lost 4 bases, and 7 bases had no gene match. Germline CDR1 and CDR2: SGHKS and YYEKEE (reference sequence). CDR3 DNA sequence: TGTGCCAGCAGCCCCATTAGCGGGAGTTACATTCAGTACTTC. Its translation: CASSPISGSYIQYF.

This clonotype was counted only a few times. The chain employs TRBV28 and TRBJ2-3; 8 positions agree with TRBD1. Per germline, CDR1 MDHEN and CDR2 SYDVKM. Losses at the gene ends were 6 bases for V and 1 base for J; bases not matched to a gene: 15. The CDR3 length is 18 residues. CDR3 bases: TGTGCCAGCAGCCCTGGACAGGGAAGAGGGCTCGGCACAGATACGCAGTATTTT. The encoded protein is CASSPGQGRGLGTDTQYF.

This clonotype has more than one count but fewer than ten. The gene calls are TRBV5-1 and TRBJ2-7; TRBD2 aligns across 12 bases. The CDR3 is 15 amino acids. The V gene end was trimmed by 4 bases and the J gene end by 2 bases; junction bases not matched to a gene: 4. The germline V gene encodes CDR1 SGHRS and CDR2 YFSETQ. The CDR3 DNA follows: TGCGCCAGCAGCCCAACTAGCGGGAGGCCCTACGAGCAGTACTTC. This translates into CASSPTSGRPYEQYF.

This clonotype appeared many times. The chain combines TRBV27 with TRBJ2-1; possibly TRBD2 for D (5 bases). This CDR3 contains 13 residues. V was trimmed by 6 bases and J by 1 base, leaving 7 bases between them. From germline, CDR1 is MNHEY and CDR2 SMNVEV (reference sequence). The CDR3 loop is CASRGRSYNEQFF. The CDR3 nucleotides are TGTGCCAGCAGGGGGAGATCCTACAATGAGCAGTTCTTC.

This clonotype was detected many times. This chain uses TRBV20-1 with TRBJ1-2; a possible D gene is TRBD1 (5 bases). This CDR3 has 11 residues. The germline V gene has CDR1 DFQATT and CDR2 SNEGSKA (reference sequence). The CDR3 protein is CTWRMGTGYTF. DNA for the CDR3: TGCACCTGGAGGATGGGGACGGGCTACACCTTC.